This T cell receptor beta chain was observed in a study of cytomegalovirus exposure and HLA in healthy donors. PCR used 60 Vbeta primers and 13 Jbeta primers. Sequencing used immunoSEQ multiplex PCR; TCRdb keeps in-frame clones, though not all of them. The repertoire includes approximately 150,000 clones, about 64% of them detected once, and almost 4.5% sits in the top ten. The table lists this clone with a few counts. Its target is not known. V was pared by 2 bases and J by 2 bases, with 13 bases between. Germline values: CDR1 MNHNS, CDR2 SASEGT. The CDR3 length is 16 residues. Whole-study results and caveats: Reports credit the classifier with highly specific, highly sensitive diagnosis of cytomegalovirus status.

The source material was PBMCs. The source is a man in his sixties in good health and CMV-seronegative. This sequence joins TRBV6-1 and TRBJ1-5; possible D gene TRBD1, 6 bases. The CDR3 nucleotides are TGTGCCAGCAGTGAAAGTGGACAGATCCGCAATCAGCCCCAGCATTTT. Translating gives CASSESGQIRNQPQHF.